The 10 T cell receptor beta chains presented below share a single source sample, sequenced in a study of cytomegalovirus exposure and HLA in healthy donors. With 60 Vbeta and 13 Jbeta primers, the PCR was carried out. Assay: immunoSEQ multiplex PCR; the TCRdb copy retains only in-frame clones and omits some. The sample contains approximately 100,000 clones, 70% to 80% of which appear only once. The material sequenced was PBMCs. The receptor source for this set is a female donor in good health and CMV-seronegative.

The rearrangement links TRBV11-2 to TRBJ2-1; a possible D gene is TRBD2 (7 bases). Trimming shortened V by 0 bases and J by 9 bases, and 24 bases separated the two germline ends. The germline gives CDR1 SGHAT, CDR2 FQNNGV. CDR3 size: 18 residues. The CDR3 sequence is CASSLDRTFAGAPGEQFF. CDR3 nucleotides: TGTGCCAGCAGCTTAGATAGGACGTTCGCGGGGGCGCCAGGTGAGCAGTTCTTC.

This chain uses TRBV19 with TRBJ1-2; no clear D gene. CDR3 length: 16 residues. V gave up 4 bases and J gave up 7 bases, with 22 bases separating them. Germline assignment: CDR1 LNHDA and CDR2 SQIVND (reference sequence). CDR3 region: CASSTGSTSLSSGYTF. The CDR3 nucleotides are TGTGCCAGTAGTACGGGGAGCACGAGTTTATCATCTGGCTACACCTTC.

This chain uses TRBV7-2 with TRBJ1-2; TRBD1 matches at 9 bases. This CDR3 comprises 13 residues. V was clipped by 6 bases and J by 8 bases; unmatched bases: 7. The germline V gene has CDR1 SGHTA and CDR2 FQGNSA. In DNA, the CDR3 is TGTGCCAGCAGAGATTTACAGGGGGCGGGCTACACCTTC. Amino acids: CASRDLQGAGYTF.

The V and J genes are TRBV27 and TRBJ1-1, with D possibly TRBD1 on 6 matching bases. The CDR3 contains 13 residues. Germline V lookup: CDR1 MNHEY, CDR2 SMNVEV (reference sequence). The V gene lost 3 bases and the J gene lost 11 bases, with 16 bases spanning the gap. CDR3 amino acids: CASSFQGWGDAFF. The DNA of the CDR3 is TGTGCCAGCAGTTTTCAGGGGTGGGGAGACGCTTTCTTT.

The chain has TRBV27 and TRBJ1-6; TRBD1 might be the D (5 bases). CDR1 MNHEY and CDR2 SMNVEV come from the germline V gene (reference sequence). Trimming left V 5 bases short and J 6 bases short, with 29 bases between. The CDR3 sequence is 20 residues long. Written as DNA, the CDR3 is TGTGCCAGCAGTCCGACTAACGTGGGGGGTTTGGTAGTTCCTAATTCACCCCTCCACTTT. This encodes CASSPTNVGGLVVPNSPLHF.

This rearrangement joins TRBV11-2 to TRBJ1-1; D perhaps matches TRBD1 (5 bases). This CDR3 is 14 amino acids long. The V gene's germline CDR1 is SGHAT and CDR2 FQNNGV. V was trimmed by 5 bases and J by 6 bases, leaving 16 bases between them. The CDR3 loop reads CASSEIPTASEAFF. The CDR3 DNA follows: TGTGCCAGCAGCGAAATACCGACAGCTTCTGAAGCTTTCTTT.

The genes are TRBV7-9 and TRBJ2-1, with a weak D call TRBD1 (6 bases). In germline, CDR1 is SEHNR, CDR2 FQNEAQ (reference sequence). V was pared by 4 bases and J by 4 bases, with 14 bases between. The CDR3 runs 15 residues. The CDR3 protein is CASSSSDRTYNEQFF. CDR3 in DNA: TGTGCCAGCAGCTCTTCCGACAGGACTTACAATGAGCAGTTCTTC.

V is TRBV25-1 and J is TRBJ1-3; tentative D call: TRBD1 (5 bases). Germline assignment: CDR1 MGHDK and CDR2 SYGVNS. V lost 3 bases and J 0 bases, leaving 12 bases between the germline ends. This CDR3 contains 16 residues. The CDR3 sequence is CASSESQGISGNTIYF. CDR3 in DNA: TGTGCCAGCAGTGAGTCCCAGGGAATCTCTGGAAACACCATATATTTT.

The chain joins TRBV4-3 to TRBJ2-2, with 7 bases that match TRBD2. With V trimmed by 0 bases and J by 5 bases, 15 bases remained unmatched. This CDR3 comprises 19 residues. Germline CDR1 reads LGHNA; CDR2 reads YSLEER. The CDR3 coding sequence is TGCGCCAGCAGCCAAGATGATTCAGTGGGGGAGGGTTGGACCGGGGAGCTGTTTTTT. It encodes CASSQDDSVGEGWTGELFF.

This clone was observed a few times. CDR3 nucleotides: TGTGCCAGCAGACAAAGACTTACCGGGGAGCTGTTTTTT. It yields the protein CASRQRLTGELFF. The rearrangement joins TRBV14 to TRBJ2-2, with D unresolved. Germline V gives CDR1 SGHDN, CDR2 FVKESK. The CDR3 is 13 amino acids. The V and J ends lost 6 bases and 5 bases respectively, with 10 bases between them. The full variable domain, rest sourced from reference TRBV14 and TRBJ2-2, is EAGVTQFPSHSVIEKGQTVTLRCDPISGHDNLYWYRRVMGKEIKFLLHFVKESKQDESGMPNNRFLAERTGGTYSTLKVQPAELEDSGVYFCASRQRLTGELFFGEGSRLTVL.